Below, one TCR beta chain is given with its context. Its target is unknown. The repertoire was sequenced with immunoSEQ multiplex PCR; TCRdb's copy has only in-frame clones and lacks some. This sample carries roughly 2.2 million clones, about 90% of them seen once, and the ten largest clones take about 0.36%. Germline values: CDR1 SGDLS, CDR2 YYNGEE. V was cut by 6 bases and J by 4 bases, with 14 bases left in between. The CDR3 has 14 amino acids. This entry belongs to a study of shared clonotypes between healthy human individuals. The overall study: A couple of female and three male donors aged 18 to 49 were enrolled. Findings of the study overall: An effect of sequencing depth on clonotype sharing among donors was expected.

This chain links TRBV9 with TRBJ1-3, with D possibly TRBD1 on 6 matching bases. The source material was naive CD4+ T cells from PBMCs. Stated subset: CD45RA+ positively selected. The receptor comes from a man younger than 30 in good health. Some clones in this sample may be carry-over from other donors' samples. The CDR3 loop is CASTGQGTGNTIYF. The DNA of the CDR3 is TGTGCCAGCACCGGACAAGGGACAGGAAACACCATATATTTT.